This section outlines one T cell receptor beta chain sequence together with its context. Study members were between 18 and 89 years old and lived in 25 or so US regions. This entry is derived from a study of blood T cell repertoires in COVID-19. CDR1 SGHDT and CDR2 YYEEEE come from the germline V gene. Trimming took 5 bases from V and 5 from J; bases not matched to a gene: 5. The CDR3 is 14 residues long. Produced via immunoSEQ multiplex PCR; TCRdb's table is partial and in-frame only. The data contain about 210,000 clones, about 82% of them singletons. The rearrangement joins TRBV5-6 to TRBJ2-1; 9 positions agree with TRBD2. The sequence was obtained from a man aged 40-49 years with acute COVID-19. The sequencing sample was made of PBMCs or T cells enriched from blood (not recorded which). Here the CDR3 reads CASSGLALNNEQFF. CDR3 nucleotides: TGTGCCAGCAGTGGACTAGCGCTGAACAATGAGCAGTTCTTC. Using reference TRBV5-6 and TRBJ2-1 for the parts outside the CDR3, the full variable domain is DAGVTQSPTHLIKTRGQQVTLRCSPKSGHDTVSWYQQALGQGPQFIFQYYEEEERQRGNFPDRFSGHQFPNYSSELNVNALLLGDSALYLCASSGLALNNEQFFGPGTRLTVL.